The present T cell receptor beta chain was sequenced within a study of CD8+CD57+ T cells in acquired aplastic anemia. About the study: The mean DNA yield obtained from sorted CD4+ and CD8+ cells came to approximately 3 ug. The study's findings and limits: Between patients and controls, 25 to 30 CD8+ CDR3 sequences were found in common.

The CDR3 extends over 15 amino acids. The V and J ends lost 0 bases and 2 bases respectively, with 10 bases between them. Germline V gives CDR1 DFQATT, CDR2 SNEGSKA (reference sequence). This clonotype came up a few times. Antigen unknown. By flow cytometry, patients selected for sequencing had shown an expansion of CD8+CD57+ cells. TCR beta VDJ and CDR3 profiles were obtained from a genomic DNA template. TCRdb reprocessed the reads via MiXCR and lists one record per CDR3 protein. The sample records about 98,000 distinct CDR3 sequences, about 66% being singletons. The clonotype originates from a human donor with aplastic anemia. The sample comprised sorted CD4+, CD8+, or CD8+CD57+ T cells (not recorded which) from PBMCs. The chain is built from TRBV20-1 and TRBJ1-4, with a weak D call TRBD1 (5 bases). The DNA of the CDR3 is TGCAGTGCTAGAGAACAAGGGACGACTAATGAAAAACTGTTTTTT. Amino acids: CSAREQGTTNEKLFF.